Listed here are 6 T cell receptor beta chains from one sample, sequenced in a study of blood T cell repertoires in COVID-19. The method was immunoSEQ multiplex PCR; TCRdb's version includes in-frame clones alone and lacks a portion of them. The data hold about 59,000 clones, with about 83% observed a single time. Sequencing was done on a sample of peripheral blood. The receptors stem from a woman of 80 years or more with acute or convalescent COVID-19.

This clone was counted between two and nine times. The chain is built from TRBV7-9 and TRBJ2-5; 12 positions match TRBD1. The V gene end was trimmed by 1 base and the J gene end by 5 bases; junction bases not matched to a gene: 14. CDR1 and CDR2 (germline): SEHNR, FQNEAQ (reference sequence). The CDR3 has 19 amino acids. DNA of the CDR3: TGTGCCAGCAGCTTAGGTTTAGGGACAGGGGGCGCTCGGCGGGAGACCCAGTACTTC. The encoded protein is CASSLGLGTGGARRETQYF.

The chain combines TRBV6-1 with TRBJ1-5, with a weak D call TRBD1 (5 bases). Trimming took 4 bases from V and 0 from J, leaving 22 bases between them. This CDR3 region has 19 residues. CDR1 is MNHNS, CDR2 SASEGT, per germline. The CDR3, as DNA: TGTGCCAGCAGTGGAACAGGAGCCTTCTCCCAAAATAGCAATCAGCCCCAGCATTTT. It codes for CASSGTGAFSQNSNQPQHF.

The DNA of the CDR3 is TGTGCCAGCAGCCAAGGGGTAGCGGGAGAGACCCAGTACTTC. Encoded protein: CASSQGVAGETQYF. V is TRBV3-1 (or the pseudogene TRBV3-2) and J is TRBJ2-5; 7 nucleotides align to TRBD2. V lost 1 base and J lost 4; bases outside the gene matches: 3. This CDR3 is built from 14 residues. Germline assignment: CDR1 LGHDT and CDR2 YNNKEL (reference sequence).

There are a few counts of this clone. The chain employs TRBV7-2 and TRBJ1-1; D is unresolved. Germline V gene sequence: CDR1 SGHTA, CDR2 FQGNSA. The CDR3 totals 15 residues. Trimming took off 1 base at V and 1 base at J, with 10 bases between the two ends. CDR3 DNA sequence: TGTGCCAGCAGCTTAGGCTCAACAGAGAACACTGAAGCTTTCTTT. This codes for CASSLGSTENTEAFF.

The rearrangement uses TRBV7-2 and TRBJ1-1; a weak D match, TRBD1 (6 bases). CDR1 and CDR2 (germline): SGHTA, FQGNSA. The CDR3 consists of 18 residues. V was shortened by 5 bases and J by 0 bases, with 22 bases between the two germline ends. Here the CDR3 DNA reads TGTGCCAGCAGCCCATGGGTGGCTTCGACAGGCATGAACACTGAAGCTTTCTTT. Its protein is CASSPWVASTGMNTEAFF.

The chain employs TRBV6-2 or TRBV6-3 and TRBJ1-1; D not resolved. This CDR3 region has 17 residues. Germline V gene data show CDR1 as MNHEY and CDR2 as SVGEGT. The V end lost 4 bases, the J end lost 2 bases, and 20 bases lay between the germline ends. The CDR3 loop is CASSLTTQRARNTEAFF. Here the CDR3 DNA reads TGTGCCAGCAGTTTAACGACCCAGAGGGCGCGTAACACTGAAGCTTTCTTT.